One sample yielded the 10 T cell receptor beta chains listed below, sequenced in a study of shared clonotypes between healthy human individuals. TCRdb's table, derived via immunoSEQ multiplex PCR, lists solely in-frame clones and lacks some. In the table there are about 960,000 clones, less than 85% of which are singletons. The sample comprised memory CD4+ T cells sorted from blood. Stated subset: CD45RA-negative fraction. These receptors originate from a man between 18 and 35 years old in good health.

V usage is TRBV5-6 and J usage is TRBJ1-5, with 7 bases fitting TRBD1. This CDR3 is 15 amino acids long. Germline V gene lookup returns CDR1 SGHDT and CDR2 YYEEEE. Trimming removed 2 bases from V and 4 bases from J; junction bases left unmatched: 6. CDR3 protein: CASSLTGVFNQPQHF. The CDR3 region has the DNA TGTGCCAGCAGCTTAACAGGGGTGTTTAATCAGCCCCAGCATTTT.

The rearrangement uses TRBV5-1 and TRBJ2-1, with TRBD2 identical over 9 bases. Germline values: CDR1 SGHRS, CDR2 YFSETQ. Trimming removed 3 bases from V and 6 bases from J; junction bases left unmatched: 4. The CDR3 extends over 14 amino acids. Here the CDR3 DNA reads TGCGCCAGCAGCTGGCAAGCGGGAGGCAATGAGCAGTTCTTC. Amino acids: CASSWQAGGNEQFF. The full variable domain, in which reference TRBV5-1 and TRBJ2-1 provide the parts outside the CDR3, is KAGVTQTPRYLIKTRGQQVTLSCSPISGHRSVSWYQQTPGQGLQFLFEYFSETQRNKGNFPGRFSGRQFSNSRSEMNVSTLELGDSALYLCASSWQAGGNEQFFGPGTRLTVL.

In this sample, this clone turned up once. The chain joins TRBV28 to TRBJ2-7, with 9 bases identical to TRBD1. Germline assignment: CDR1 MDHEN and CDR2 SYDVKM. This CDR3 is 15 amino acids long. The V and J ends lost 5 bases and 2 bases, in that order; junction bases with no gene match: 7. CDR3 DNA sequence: TGTGCCAGCAGTCGCCCCGGGACAGGGACCTACGAGCAGTACTTC. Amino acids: CASSRPGTGTYEQYF.

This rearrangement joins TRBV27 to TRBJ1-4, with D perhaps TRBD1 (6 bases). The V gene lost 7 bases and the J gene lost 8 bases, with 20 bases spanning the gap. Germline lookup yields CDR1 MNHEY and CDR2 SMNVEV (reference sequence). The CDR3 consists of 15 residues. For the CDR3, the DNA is TGTGCCAGCACCAGGGGCGGCGGTGGAGTGGAAAAACTGTTTTTT. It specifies CASTRGGGGVEKLFF.

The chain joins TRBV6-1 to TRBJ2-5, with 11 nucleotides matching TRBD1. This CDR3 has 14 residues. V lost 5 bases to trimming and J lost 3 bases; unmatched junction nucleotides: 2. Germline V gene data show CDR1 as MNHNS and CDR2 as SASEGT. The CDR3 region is CASSRDRGEETQYF. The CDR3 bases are TGTGCCAGCAGTCGGGACAGGGGGGAAGAGACCCAGTACTTC.

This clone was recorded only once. The CDR3 coding sequence is TGTGCCTGGAGTCAACAGACAGGGGGATATGGAGATACGCAGTATTTT. Its translation: CAWSQQTGGYGDTQYF. The chain carries TRBV30 and TRBJ2-3; 9 bases agree with TRBD1. Germline V CDR1 and CDR2: GTSNPN, SVGIG (reference sequence). This CDR3 comprises 16 residues. The ends lost 2 bases at V and 5 bases at J; junction bases unmatched: 11.

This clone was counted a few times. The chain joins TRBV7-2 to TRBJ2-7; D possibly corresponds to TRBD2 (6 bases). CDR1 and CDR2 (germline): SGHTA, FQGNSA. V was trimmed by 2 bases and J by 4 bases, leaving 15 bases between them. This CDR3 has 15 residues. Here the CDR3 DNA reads TGTGCCAGCAGCTTAACAGCGGGTGCAGGATACGAGCAGTACTTC. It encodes CASSLTAGAGYEQYF. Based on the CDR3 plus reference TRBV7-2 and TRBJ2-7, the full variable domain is GAGVSQSPSNKVTEKGKDVELRCDPISGHTALYWYRQSLGQGLEFLIYFQGNSAPDKSGLPSDRFSAERTGGSVSTLTIQRTQQEDSAVYLCASSLTAGAGYEQYFGPGTRLTVT.

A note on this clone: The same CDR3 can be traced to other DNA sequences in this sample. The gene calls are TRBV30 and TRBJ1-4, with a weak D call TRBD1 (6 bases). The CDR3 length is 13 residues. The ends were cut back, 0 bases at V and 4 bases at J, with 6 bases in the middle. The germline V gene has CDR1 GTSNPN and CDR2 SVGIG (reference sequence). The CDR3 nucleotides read TGTGCCTGGAGTGTACAGGGTAATGAAAAACTGTTTTTT. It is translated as CAWSVQGNEKLFF.

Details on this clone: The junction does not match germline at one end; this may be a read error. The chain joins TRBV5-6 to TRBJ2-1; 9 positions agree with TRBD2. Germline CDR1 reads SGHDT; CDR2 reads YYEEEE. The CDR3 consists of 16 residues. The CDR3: CARSRGAGGHYNEQFF. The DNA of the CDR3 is TGTGCCCGCAGCCGAGGGGCGGGGGGGCACTACAATGAGCAGTTCTTC.

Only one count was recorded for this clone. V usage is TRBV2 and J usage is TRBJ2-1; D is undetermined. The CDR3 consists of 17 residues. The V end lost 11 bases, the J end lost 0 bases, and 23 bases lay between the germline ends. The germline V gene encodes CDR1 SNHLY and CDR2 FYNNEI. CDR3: CASSEKSGRSSYNEQFF. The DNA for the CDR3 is TGTGCCTCCAGCGAGAAATCAGGCCGGAGCTCCTACAATGAGCAGTTCTTC.